Listed below are T cell receptor beta chains from one sample, sequenced in a study of vaccination and CD4 T cells after COVID-19. Their target antigens are unknown. Using its own MiXCR run on the PCR reads, TCRdb lists one record per CDR3 protein. This table holds about 6,800 distinct CDR3 sequences, about a third found once. Sequencing was carried out using CD4+ T cells from blood, cultured in vitro. Receptors originate from a human donor in good health. CDR3s include the opening cysteine and the closing phenylalanine or tryptophan. Expanded clones are given a class, and other clones once, few, many or no size at all.

v_call clone_size cdr3_aa
TRBV7-3 few CASSSREGPYGYTF
TRBV29-1 . CSALTVDNQPQHF
TRBV2 . CASRDRQGNNSPLHF
TRBV7-9 . CASSPNDWADLYEQYF
TRBV3-1 . CASSLSTTGYEAFF
TRBV4-3 . CASSQDGSSGANVLTF
TRBV19 few CASSIVGANTGELFF
TRBV29-1 few CSVAEGSDTQYF
TRBV7-9 . CASSHGPRESSYNSPLHF
TRBV12-3/TRBV12-4 . CASSGGWTGGYTF
TRBV5-4 . CASSSPRLGIPEETQYF
TRBV6-1 few CASRNRGGNTEAFF
TRBV30 . CAWSHETGGYGYTF
TRBV6-1 medium-sized CASRQYVYNEQFF
TRBV29-1 . CSVSTGTGGTDTQYF
TRBV5-4 . CASGVGIQYF
TRBV5-4 . CASSQEGGRETQYF
TRBV20-1 few CSARDRQGNYGYTF
TRBV7-2 . CASSFRVMTSGRNEQFF
TRBV15 . CATSRGWNAEAFF
TRBV24-1 . CATSDQDLYGYTF
TRBV28 few CASRIGALGQPQHF
TRBV2 few CASNAGATDTQYF
TRBV7-2 . CASSSRGLASYEQYF
TRBV5-1 few CASSMSRAGSYEQYF
TRBV20-1 few CSAPATRGEKLFF